This TCR beta chain was documented in a study of Tregs in tolerant kidney transplant recipients. In the study overall: Related graft donors supplied nonmyeloablative bone marrow transplants, and mixed chimerism was transient. Study-wide points: This study did not directly address biological reproducibility. Nucleotide sequences could not be compared across some patients' samples due to primer changes.

CD4+CD25+CD127- Tregs, CD4+CD25- non-Tregs, CD4 and CD8 cells were sorted. The table came from immunoSEQ multiplex PCR; TCRdb's copy has only in-frame clones and leaves some out. The sample lists 69,000 or so clones, 70% to 90% occurring once. As to this clone: Its target is not known.

Trimming stripped 2 bases from V and 8 bases from J, with 16 bases between. Germline assignment: CDR1 MNHEY and CDR2 SVGAGI. The CDR3 totals 15 residues. Specimen: CD4+ T cells from blood, collected before the transplant. This chain connects TRBV6-5 to TRBJ2-1; the D gene is possibly TRBD2 (6 bases). The source of this sequence is a human donor who received a combined kidney and bone marrow transplant. CDR3 coding DNA: TGTGCCAGCAGTTACGGGGACTTCTCGTCAGATGAGCAGTTCTTC. It codes for CASSYGDFSSDEQFF.